The rows below give T cell receptor beta chains drawn from one sample of a study of blood T cell repertoires in COVID-19. Sequenced by immunoSEQ multiplex PCR; TCRdb stores in-frame clones only, minus some. The sample contains roughly 100,000 clones, about 80% of which appear only once. The specimen sequenced was peripheral blood. The receptors were gathered from a man aged 55 to 70 with acute or convalescent COVID-19. CDR3s leave out the opening cysteine and the closing phenylalanine or tryptophan. Clone size is stated in some rows and not others, as once, few, many or a class when expanded.

once	TRBJ2-5	TRBV27	ASSSKTSGERFETQY
few	TRBJ1-2	TRBV29-1	SVLGQGAGSNYGYT
-	TRBJ1-2	TRBV3-1/TRBV3-2	ASSPTGGGGYT
-	TRBJ1-2	TRBV5-6	ASSSGGIANYGYT
-	TRBJ2-5	TRBV25-1	ASSEFGATKETQY
-	TRBJ2-6	TRBV9	ASSVLAGGGSGANVLT
-	TRBJ2-2	TRBV15	ATSPDLAVNTGELF
-	TRBJ1-2	TRBV19	ASSFLVRTGPSYGYT
-	TRBJ1-1	TRBV5-4	ASSTPTQNTEAF
-	TRBJ1-5	TRBV7-9	ASSRDTNSNQPQH
-	TRBJ1-2	TRBV7-2	ASSLGGRGGYGYT
-	TRBJ1-2	TRBV21-1	ASSPRDRGEYGYT
-	TRBJ1-5	TRBV7-8	ASSPDRGNQPQH
-	TRBJ1-2	TRBV5-1	ASSSTTANYGYT
-	TRBJ2-7	TRBV5-1	ASSLGLTYEQY
few	TRBJ1-2	TRBV5-5	ASSFRAGYGYT
-	TRBJ2-2	TRBV7-3	ASSLRGPGGELF
few	TRBJ1-3	TRBV3-1/TRBV3-2	ASSQAGPGNTIY
-	TRBJ2-5	TRBV9	ASSTSLSGDTQETQY
-	TRBJ2-1	TRBV5-1	ASSLGSSGSDEQF
-	TRBJ1-4	TRBV28	ASNYPGQGGEKLF
-	TRBJ1-3	TRBV6-1	ASSEAAVTIY
-	TRBJ1-2	TRBV28	ASSPSLPKTGTGGYT
-	TRBJ2-7	TRBV18	ASSPAQGSNEQY
-	TRBJ2-2	TRBV11-2	ASSSQGGARTGELF
-	TRBJ2-7	TRBV5-8	ASSQSYEQY
-	TRBJ1-5	TRBV19	ASTDGSGLNQPQH
once	TRBJ2-7	TRBV7-6	ASSQGDSRGEQY
-	TRBJ2-3	TRBV5-6	ASSLWSGSTDTQY
-	TRBJ2-3	TRBV19	ASRLTDTQY
-	TRBJ2-5	TRBV2	ASGRTGPETQY
-	TRBJ2-3	TRBV6-5	ASSRTVSSTDTQY
-	TRBJ2-3	TRBV30	AWNPLLADTQY
-	TRBJ2-7	TRBV5-1	ASSIGQGSYEQY
-	TRBJ2-1	TRBV7-2	ASSAQGGGYNEQF
-	TRBJ2-5	TRBV5-1	ASSLDPGLGRETQY
-	TRBJ2-4	TRBV18	ASFQGTGRNIQY
-	TRBJ1-5	TRBV6-1	ASSEATTAPRH
-	TRBJ2-2	TRBV7-2	ASSPDRNTGELF
once	TRBJ2-1	TRBV4-3	ASSQVLADEQF
-	TRBJ2-3	TRBV10-1	ASSDLRDRGDTQY
-	TRBJ1-1	TRBV28	ASSDPGQGMNTEAF
-	TRBJ2-7	TRBV24-1	ATSDSTSGTYEQY
-	TRBJ2-2	TRBV7-7	ASSLGQGASGELF
-	TRBJ1-1	TRBV25-1	ASTGYYTEAF
-	TRBJ2-7	TRBV4-1	ASSQKTDRGQRSYEQY
-	TRBJ1-2	TRBV13	ASSLGTGIYGYT
-	TRBJ2-1	TRBV2	ASSVINEQF
-	TRBJ2-1	TRBV6-8	ASRTGLRANEQF
few	TRBJ1-4	TRBV4-1	ASSQETRGGEKLF
-	TRBJ2-2	TRBV2	ASSEVRGLTGELF
once	TRBJ2-7	TRBV3-1/TRBV3-2	ASRSRDREYEQY
-	TRBJ2-7	TRBV5-1	ASSTWTSGSAEQY
-	TRBJ2-3	TRBV2	ASSEPLTSPLTDTQY
few	TRBJ1-2	TRBV18	ASSPGLRYGYT